This TCR beta chain was identified in a study of beta chain features in type 1 diabetes. Broader study findings: Among patients with Type 1 diabetes, TCRB CDR3s were moderately but significantly shorter in every one of the four CD4+ subsets. With patients and controls alike, PCR might favor shorter templates to an equal degree.

Expressed TCRB transcripts were sequenced, since all the RNA that had been isolated was reverse transcribed. Repertoires were generated with immunoSEQ multiplex PCR, while TCRdb's copy carries only in-frame clones and drops some. This sample carries a few hundred thousand clones, 20% of them seen once, and the ten largest clones take 0.028%. Germline lookup yields CDR1 SQVTM and CDR2 ANQGSEA. The V gene lost 8 bases and the J gene lost 6 bases, with 19 bases spanning the gap. The CDR3 sequence is 13 residues long. The sample holds a few counts of this clone. Its specificity is unknown. The rearrangement joins TRBV29-1 to TRBJ1-1; no clear D gene. The TCR originated in a woman in her thirties or forties with type 1 diabetes. Sequences were obtained from naive CD4+ T cells from blood. The DNA for the CDR3 is TGCAGCTCACCGATGGGTGCGGGCGCTGAAGCTTTCTTT. Translated, it gives CSSPMGAGAEAFF.